This section outlines one T cell receptor (beta chain) sequence together with its context. This sample was included in a study of blood T cell repertoires in COVID-19. Study-level information: T cells, B-cell-depleted T cells, or PBMCs supplied cDNA or gDNA.

Germline V lookup: CDR1 SGHNT, CDR2 YENEEA. V was pared by 5 bases and J by 7 bases, with 13 bases of the junction left unmatched. This CDR3 has 15 residues. As handled by the study authors: Amplification with reference gene primers provided the estimates of nucleated cell counts. TCRdb keeps only in-frame clones here, not all; method: immunoSEQ multiplex PCR. D and trimming were read from the DNA, whereas the V and J calls and clone size are those reported in that table. The repertoire holds 31,000 or so clones, roughly nine tenths seen once, with 28% in the top ten. Sequences were obtained from peripheral blood. This TCR came from an elderly man with acute or convalescent COVID-19. The J gene is TRBJ1-1, the V gene TRBV11-3; TRBD1 matches at 7 bases. The CDR3 DNA reads as TGTGCCAGCAGCCCGACGGACGGCGGACAGGATGAAGCTTTCTTT. Translation gives CASSPTDGGQDEAFF.